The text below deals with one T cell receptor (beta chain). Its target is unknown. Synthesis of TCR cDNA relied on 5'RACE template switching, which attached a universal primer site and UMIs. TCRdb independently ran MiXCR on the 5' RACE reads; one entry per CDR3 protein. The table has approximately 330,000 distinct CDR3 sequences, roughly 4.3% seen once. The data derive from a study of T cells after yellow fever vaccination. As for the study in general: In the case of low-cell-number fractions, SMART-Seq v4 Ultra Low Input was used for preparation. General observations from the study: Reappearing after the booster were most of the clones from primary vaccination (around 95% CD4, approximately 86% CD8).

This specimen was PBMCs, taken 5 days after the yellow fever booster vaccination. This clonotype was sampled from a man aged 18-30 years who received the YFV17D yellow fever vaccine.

CDR3 bases: TGTGCCAGCAGTTACCGGGGGTTTAGCACAGATACGCAGTATTTT. Protein product: CASSYRGFSTDTQYF. The V and J genes are TRBV6-2 or TRBV6-3 and TRBJ2-3; a weak D match, TRBD2 (6 bases). V dropped 2 bases and J dropped 0 bases, with 9 bases sitting between them. Germline-derived CDR1 and CDR2 are MNHEY and SVGEGT. The CDR3 spans 15 residues.